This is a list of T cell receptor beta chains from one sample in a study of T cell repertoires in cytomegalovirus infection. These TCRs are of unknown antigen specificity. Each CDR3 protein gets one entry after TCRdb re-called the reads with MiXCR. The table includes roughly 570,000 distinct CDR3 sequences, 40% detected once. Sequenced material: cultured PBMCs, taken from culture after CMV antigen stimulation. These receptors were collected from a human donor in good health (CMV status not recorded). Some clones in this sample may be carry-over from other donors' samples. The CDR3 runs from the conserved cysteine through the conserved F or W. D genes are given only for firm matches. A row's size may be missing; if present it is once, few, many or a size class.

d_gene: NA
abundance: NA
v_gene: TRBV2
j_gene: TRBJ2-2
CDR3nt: TGTGCCAGCAGTGAAGGGACTTCGAACACCGGGGAGCTGTTTTTT
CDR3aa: CASSEGTSNTGELFF

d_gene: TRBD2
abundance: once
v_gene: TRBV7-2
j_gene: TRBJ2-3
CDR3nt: TGTGCCAGCAGCTTAGCGTGGCGGGGGGGTCCGGGAGATACGCAGTATTTT
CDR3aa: CASSLAWRGGPGDTQYF

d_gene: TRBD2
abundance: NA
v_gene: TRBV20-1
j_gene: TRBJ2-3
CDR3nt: TGCAGTGCCGTGACTAGCGGGGGTGCAGATACGCAGTATTTT
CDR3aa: CSAVTSGGADTQYF

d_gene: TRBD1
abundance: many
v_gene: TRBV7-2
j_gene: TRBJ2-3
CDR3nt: TGTGCCAGCAGCCAAGGACAGGCAGCAGATACGCAGTATTTT
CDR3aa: CASSQGQAADTQYF

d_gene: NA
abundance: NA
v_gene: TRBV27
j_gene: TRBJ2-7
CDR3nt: TGTGCCAGCGCTAGGTCCCACAGGACCCGCTCCTACGAGCAGTACTTC
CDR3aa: CASARSHRTRSYEQYF

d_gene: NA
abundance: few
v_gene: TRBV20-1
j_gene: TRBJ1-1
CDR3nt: TGCAGTGCTAGAGAGAGGGGATACACTGAAGCTTTCTTT
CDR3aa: CSARERGYTEAFF

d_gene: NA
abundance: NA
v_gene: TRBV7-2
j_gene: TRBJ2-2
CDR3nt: TGTGCCAGCAGCTTTTTGTCCCGGCCTGCCGGGGAGCTGTTTTTT
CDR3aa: CASSFLSRPAGELFF

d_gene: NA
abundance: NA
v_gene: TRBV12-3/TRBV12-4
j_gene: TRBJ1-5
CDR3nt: TGTGCCAGCAGTTTTTGGGGGGCAGGTCAGCCCCAGCATTTT
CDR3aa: CASSFWGAGQPQHF

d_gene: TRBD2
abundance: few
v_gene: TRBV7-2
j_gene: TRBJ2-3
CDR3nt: TGTGCCAGCAGCTGGCCTCCAAATGGGGGGGGCACAGATACGCAGTATTTT
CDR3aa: CASSWPPNGGGTDTQYF

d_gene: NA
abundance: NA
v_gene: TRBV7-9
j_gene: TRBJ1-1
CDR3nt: TGTGCCAGCAGCTTATCGGGCAGACAGAACACTGAAGCTTTCTTT
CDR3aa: CASSLSGRQNTEAFF

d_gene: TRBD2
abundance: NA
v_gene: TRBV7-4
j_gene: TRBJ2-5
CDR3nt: TGTGCCAGCAGCCTATCTGCTAGCGGGAGTGGGAAAGAGACCCAGTACTTC
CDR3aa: CASSLSASGSGKETQYF

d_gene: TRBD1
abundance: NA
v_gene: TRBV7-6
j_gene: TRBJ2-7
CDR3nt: TGTGCCAGCAGCTTAGAAGGGACAGGAGCCTACGAGCAGTACTTC
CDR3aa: CASSLEGTGAYEQYF

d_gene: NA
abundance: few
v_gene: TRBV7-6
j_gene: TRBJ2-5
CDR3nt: TGTGCCAGCAGCTTATCGAACCAAGAGACCCAGTACTTC
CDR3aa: CASSLSNQETQYF

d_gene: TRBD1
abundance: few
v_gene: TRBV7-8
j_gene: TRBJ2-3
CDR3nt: TGTGCCAGCAGCAATTCCCGACAGGGCGATTGGGATACGCAGTATTTT
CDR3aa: CASSNSRQGDWDTQYF

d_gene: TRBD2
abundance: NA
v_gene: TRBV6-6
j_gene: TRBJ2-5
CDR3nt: TGTGCCAGCCAAAACCGGGCGGGGGGGCCGGGAGAGACCCAGTACTTC
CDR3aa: CASQNRAGGPGETQYF

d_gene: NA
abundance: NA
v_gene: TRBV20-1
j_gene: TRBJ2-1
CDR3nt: TGCAGTGCTAGAGTTCACTCGGTACCCCCTTTC
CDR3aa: CSARVHSVPPF

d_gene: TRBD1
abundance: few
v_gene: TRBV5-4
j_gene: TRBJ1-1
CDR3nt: TGTGCCAGCAGCTCGAGAGGACAGGGGGGAACTGAAGCTTTCTTT
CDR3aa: CASSSRGQGGTEAFF

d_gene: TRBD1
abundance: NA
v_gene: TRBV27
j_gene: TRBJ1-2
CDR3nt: TGTGCCAGCAGTTCCGCAGGGGGGTTAGGCTATGGCTACACCTTC
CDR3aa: CASSSAGGLGYGYTF

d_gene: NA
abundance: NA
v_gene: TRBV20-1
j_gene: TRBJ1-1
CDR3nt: TGCAGTGCTAGAGGGCTTTCAGGGACGCGCGGAGGCACTGAAGCTTTCTTT
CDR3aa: CSARGLSGTRGGTEAFF

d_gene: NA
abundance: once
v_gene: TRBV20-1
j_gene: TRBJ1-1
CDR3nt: TGCAGTGCTTCAAAAACGGGGAACACTGAAGCTTTCTTT
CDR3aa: CSASKTGNTEAFF

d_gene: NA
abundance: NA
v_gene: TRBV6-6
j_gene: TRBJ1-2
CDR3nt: TGTGCCAGCAGGGGACCGGCAGGGGACTATGGCTACACCTTC
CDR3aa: CASRGPAGDYGYTF

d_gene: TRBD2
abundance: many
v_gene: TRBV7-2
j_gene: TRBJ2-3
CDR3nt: TGTGCCAGCAGCAATCCGGGACTAGCGGGAAGCACAGATACGCAGTATTTT
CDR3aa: CASSNPGLAGSTDTQYF

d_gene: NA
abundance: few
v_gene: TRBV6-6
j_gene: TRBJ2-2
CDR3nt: TGTGCCAGCACCCTATACGGGCCTATCCACCCCGGGGAGCTGTTTTTT
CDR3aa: CASTLYGPIHPGELFF

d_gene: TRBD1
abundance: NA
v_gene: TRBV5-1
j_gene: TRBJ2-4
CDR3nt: TGCGCCAGCAGCTTGAACCCAGGACAGGACAAAAACATTCAGTACTTC
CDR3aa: CASSLNPGQDKNIQYF

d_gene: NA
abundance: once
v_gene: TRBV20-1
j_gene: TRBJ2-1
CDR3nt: TGCAGTGCTAGAGATCCGGCTTCTGAGCAGTTCTTC
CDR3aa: CSARDPASEQFF

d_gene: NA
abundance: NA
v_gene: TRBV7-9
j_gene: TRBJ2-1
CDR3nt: TGTGCCAGCAGCTTCCCCGGGGCAGGGTTGGGGGAGCAGTTCTTC
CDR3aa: CASSFPGAGLGEQFF

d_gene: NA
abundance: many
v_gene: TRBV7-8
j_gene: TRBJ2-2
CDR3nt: TGTGCCAGCAGCTTAGTGATTAGCCCAAAGACCGGGGAGCTGTTTTTT
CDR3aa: CASSLVISPKTGELFF

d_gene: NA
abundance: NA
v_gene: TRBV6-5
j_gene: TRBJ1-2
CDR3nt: TGTGCCAGCAGTTACGCGTCCCGGGACTATGGCTACACCTTC
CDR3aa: CASSYASRDYGYTF

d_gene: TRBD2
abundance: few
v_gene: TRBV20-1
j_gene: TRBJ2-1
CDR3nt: TGCAGTGCTAGATCATCTAGCGGGCACAATGAGCAGTTCTTC
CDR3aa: CSARSSSGHNEQFF

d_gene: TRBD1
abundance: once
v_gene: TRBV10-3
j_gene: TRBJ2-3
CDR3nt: TGTGCCATCAGTGAGCGACAGGGAGGCACAGATACGCAGTATTTT
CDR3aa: CAISERQGGTDTQYF

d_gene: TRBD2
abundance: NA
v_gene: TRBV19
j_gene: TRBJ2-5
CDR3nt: TGTGCCAGTAGTCGACTAGCGGTCCCCCGGGAGACCCAGTACTTC
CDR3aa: CASSRLAVPRETQYF

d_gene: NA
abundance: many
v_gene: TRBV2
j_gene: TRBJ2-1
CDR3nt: TGTGCCAGCAGTGGATGGACCACCCATGAGCAGTTCTTC
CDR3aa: CASSGWTTHEQFF

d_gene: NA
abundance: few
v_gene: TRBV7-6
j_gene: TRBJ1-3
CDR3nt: TGTGCCAGCAGCTTAGCGGGGGTCTCTGGAAACACCATATATTTT
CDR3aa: CASSLAGVSGNTIYF

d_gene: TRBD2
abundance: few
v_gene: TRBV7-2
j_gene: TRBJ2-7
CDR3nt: TGTGCCAGCAGCTTAGGGACTAGCGGGAGGCAAATCCACTACGAGCAGTACTTC
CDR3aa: CASSLGTSGRQIHYEQYF

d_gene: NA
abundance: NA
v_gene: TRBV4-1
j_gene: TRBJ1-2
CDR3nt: TGCGCCAGCAGCCAAGACAGCAGCTATGGCTACACCTTC
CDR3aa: CASSQDSSYGYTF

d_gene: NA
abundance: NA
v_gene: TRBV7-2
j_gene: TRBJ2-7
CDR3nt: TGTGCCAGCAGCTTAAATTGGGGGGTGGTCCTTTACGAGCAGTACTTC
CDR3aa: CASSLNWGVVLYEQYF

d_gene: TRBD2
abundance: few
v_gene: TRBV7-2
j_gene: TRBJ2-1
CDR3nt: TGTGCCAGCAGCTTAGGTCCTAGCGGGACCTACAATGAGCAGTTCTTC
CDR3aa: CASSLGPSGTYNEQFF

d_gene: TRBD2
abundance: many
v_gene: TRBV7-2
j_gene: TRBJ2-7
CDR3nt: TGTGCCAGCAGCTCAGGGAGACTAGCCCCCACGGGGGGCGAGCAGTACTTC
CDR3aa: CASSSGRLAPTGGEQYF

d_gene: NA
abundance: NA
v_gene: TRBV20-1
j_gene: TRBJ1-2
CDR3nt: TGCAGTGCTAGAGAGAGGTCTTATGGCTACACCTTC
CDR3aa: CSARERSYGYTF

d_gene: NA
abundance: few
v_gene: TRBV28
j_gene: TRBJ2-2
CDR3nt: TGTGCTAGCGTTAGGCCTAACACCGGGGAGCTGTTTTTT
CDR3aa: CASVRPNTGELFF

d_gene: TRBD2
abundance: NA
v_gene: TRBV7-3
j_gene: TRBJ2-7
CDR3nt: TGTGCCAGCGGCGGATGGGGGGGGAGGGCCTACGAGCAGTACTTC
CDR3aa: CASGGWGGRAYEQYF

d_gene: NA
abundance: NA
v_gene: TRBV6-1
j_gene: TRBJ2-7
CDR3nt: TGTGCCACCGAAGCAGGGCAGAGCGACGAGCAGTACTTC
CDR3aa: CATEAGQSDEQYF

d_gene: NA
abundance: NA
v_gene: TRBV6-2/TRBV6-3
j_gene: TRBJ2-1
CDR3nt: TGTGCCAGCAGTCTAATTTTCCCAGGGGCCTACAATGAGCAGTTCTTC
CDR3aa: CASSLIFPGAYNEQFF

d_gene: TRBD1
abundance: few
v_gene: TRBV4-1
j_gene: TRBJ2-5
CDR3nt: TGCGCCAGCAGCCAAGATTACGGGGGACAGGCCCAGTACTTC
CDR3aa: CASSQDYGGQAQYF

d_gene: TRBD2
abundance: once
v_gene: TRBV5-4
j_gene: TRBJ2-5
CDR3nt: TGTGCCAGCAGCTTAACAACTAGCGGAGAGACCCAGTACTTC
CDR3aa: CASSLTTSGETQYF

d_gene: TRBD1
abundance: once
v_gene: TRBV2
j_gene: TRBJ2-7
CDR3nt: TGTGCCAGAGGACAGGGGGCAAGCTACGAGCAGTACTTC
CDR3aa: CARGQGASYEQYF

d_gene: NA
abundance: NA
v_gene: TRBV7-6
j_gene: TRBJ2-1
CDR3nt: TGTGCCAGCAGCGCCGTGAAGGGCAGGGAATCCAATGAGCAGTTCTTC
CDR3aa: CASSAVKGRESNEQFF

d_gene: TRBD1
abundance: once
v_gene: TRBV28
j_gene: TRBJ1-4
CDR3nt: TGTGCCAGCAGTTTACCCGGGACAGGGGCGAAACTGTTTTTT
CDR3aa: CASSLPGTGAKLFF

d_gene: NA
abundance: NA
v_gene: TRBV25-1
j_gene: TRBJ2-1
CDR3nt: TGTGCCAGCAGTGATTTAGGCCGCCCTTACGATGAGCAGTTCTTC
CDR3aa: CASSDLGRPYDEQFF

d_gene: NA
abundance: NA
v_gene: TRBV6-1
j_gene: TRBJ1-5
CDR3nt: TGTGCCAGCAGTTACGCCCCACGTCAGCCCCAGCATTTT
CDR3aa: CASSYAPRQPQHF

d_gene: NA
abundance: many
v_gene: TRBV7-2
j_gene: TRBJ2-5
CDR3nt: TGTGCCAGCAGCTTAGGGGGCTATCCGCCGCAAGAGACCCAGTACTTC
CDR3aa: CASSLGGYPPQETQYF

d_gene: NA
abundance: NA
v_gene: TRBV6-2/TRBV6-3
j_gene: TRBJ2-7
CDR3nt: TGTGCCAGCAGTTACCCCCCCTCAAGGCGGAGGGAGCAGTACTTC
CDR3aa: CASSYPPSRRREQYF

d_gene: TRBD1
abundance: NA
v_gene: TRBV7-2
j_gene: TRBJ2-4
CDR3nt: TGTGCCAGCAGCCAGGGACAGGGGCAAGAAAACATTCAGTACTTC
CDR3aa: CASSQGQGQENIQYF